A single sample gave rise to the 11 T cell receptor beta chains below, sequenced in a study of T-cell memory formation after mild COVID-19. TCRdb itself ran the 5' RACE reads through MiXCR, one entry per CDR3 protein. In the table there are 400,000 or so distinct CDR3 sequences, over 15% of which are singletons. Sample: PBMCs or a T cell subset sorted from them (not recorded which). These receptor sequences come from an adult woman who had mild COVID-19 (a few samples of this study predate the infection). Cell type and time point are not known.

Here the CDR3 reads CSVQLPIYGYTF. CDR3 nucleotide sequence: TGCAGCGTTCAACTGCCGATCTATGGCTACACCTTC. The J gene is TRBJ1-2, the V gene TRBV29-1; D is undetermined. CDR3 length: 12 amino acids. Trimming left V 5 bases short and J 4 bases short, with 11 bases between. Germline V lookup: CDR1 SQVTM, CDR2 ANQGSEA.

This sequence joins TRBV24-1 and TRBJ1-2; a possible D gene is TRBD1 (5 bases). CDR3 size: 13 residues. The V gene lost 4 bases and the J gene lost 8 bases, with 13 bases spanning the gap. The germline gives CDR1 KGHDR, CDR2 SFDVKD. The CDR3 nucleotides are TGTGCCACCAGTGAGAGGGACGCCCGGGGCTACACCTTC. Its protein product is CATSERDARGYTF.

This clonotype was detected ten times or more. Its ends do not fully match the called genes, so a read error is possible. The genes are TRBV5-1 and TRBJ2-7; 12 bases fit TRBD1. The CDR3 is 15 residues long. The germline gives CDR1 SGHRS, CDR2 YFSETQ. The CDR3 DNA sequence: TGTGCCAGCAGCTTAGGGACAGGGGGCCCCTACGAGCAGTACTTC. Protein product: CASSLGTGGPYEQYF.

This clonotype was seen a few times. The J gene is TRBJ2-1, the V gene TRBV6-5; TRBD1 aligns across 11 bases. Germline trimming cut 2 bases from V and 9 bases from J; bases unmatched to any gene: 6. Germline CDR1 and CDR2: MNHEY and SVGAGI. The CDR3 sequence is 15 residues long. CDR3 sequence (DNA): TGTGCCAGCAGTTACACACGGGACAGGGGGATTGAGCAGTTCTTC. Translating gives CASSYTRDRGIEQFF.

The chain uses TRBV7-8 and TRBJ2-7; no clear D gene. This CDR3 comprises 14 residues. The ends were cut back, 2 bases at V and 2 bases at J, with 10 bases in the middle. Germline CDR1 and CDR2: SGHVS and FQNEAQ. CDR3 sequence reads: CASSLKAQPYEQYF. DNA for the CDR3: TGTGCCAGCAGCTTAAAGGCACAGCCCTACGAGCAGTACTTC.

The rearrangement joins TRBV7-2 to TRBJ2-2; D is perhaps TRBD1 (7 bases). Per the germline V gene, CDR1 is SGHTA and CDR2 is FQGNSA. V was trimmed by 5 bases and J by 3 bases, leaving 16 bases between them. The length of the CDR3 is 16 residues. The CDR3 loop reads CASSPQGGADTGELFF. In nucleotides, the CDR3 is TGTGCCAGCAGCCCCCAGGGGGGAGCGGACACCGGGGAGCTGTTTTTT.

There are a few counts of this clonotype. The J gene is TRBJ2-2, the V gene TRBV6-2 or TRBV6-3, with TRBD1 matching over 7 bases. Germline trimming cut 5 bases from V and 4 bases from J; bases unmatched to any gene: 4. CDR3 length equals 14 residues. The germline gives CDR1 MNHEY, CDR2 SVGEGT. The CDR3: CASSTGVGTGELFF. The CDR3 DNA sequence: TGTGCCAGCAGTACAGGGGTCGGCACCGGGGAGCTGTTTTTT.

The chain carries TRBV20-1 and TRBJ2-6; no reliable D call. Germline loops: CDR1 DFQATT, CDR2 SNEGSKA (reference sequence). V shed 2 bases and J shed 0 bases, with 5 bases lying between them. This CDR3 contains 14 residues. The DNA for the CDR3 is TGCAGTGCTAGAAAATACTCTGGGGCCAACGTCCTGACTTTC. It yields the protein CSARKYSGANVLTF.

The V call is TRBV20-1, the J call TRBJ1-6, with D perhaps TRBD1 (6 bases). Per germline, CDR1 DFQATT and CDR2 SNEGSKA (reference sequence). The CDR3 is 19 amino acids. V was shortened by 0 bases and J by 0 bases, with 18 bases between the two germline ends. The CDR3 bases are TGCAGTGCTAGAGATACCCCCTCGGGGGCCCTCTCCTATAATTCACCCCTCCACTTT. Translation: CSARDTPSGALSYNSPLHF.

The chain has TRBV5-5 and TRBJ1-1; D unclear. CDR3 length: 14 residues. Germline V gene data show CDR1 as SGHKS and CDR2 as YYEKEE (reference sequence). V was trimmed by 5 bases and J by 2 bases, leaving 13 bases between them. CDR3 coding DNA: TGTGCCAGCAGATTTGACATGGGAAACACTGAAGCTTTCTTT. Protein: CASRFDMGNTEAFF.

This clonotype was picked up a small number of times. This chain connects TRBV7-9 to TRBJ2-3; 8 bases are shared with TRBD2. This CDR3 has 15 residues. The germline V gene has CDR1 SEHNR and CDR2 FQNEAQ (reference sequence). The V gene end was trimmed by 2 bases and the J gene end by 5 bases; junction bases not matched to a gene: 6. As DNA, the CDR3 is TGTGCCAGCAGCTTACGCGGACTAGCCCTAGATACGCAGTATTTT. The encoded protein is CASSLRGLALDTQYF.